What follows are 12 T cell receptor beta chains derived from one specimen sequenced in a study of blood T cell repertoires in COVID-19. TCRdb keeps only in-frame clones here, not all; method: immunoSEQ multiplex PCR. Among about 180,000 clones listed, more than 70% were seen once. Sequenced input: peripheral blood. These receptors were taken from a woman older than 75 with active or convalescent COVID-19.

J is TRBJ2-1 and V is TRBV7-9; 7 positions match TRBD2. The CDR3 sequence is 17 residues long. Germline V gene lookup returns CDR1 SEHNR and CDR2 FQNEAQ (reference sequence). The V and J ends lost 5 bases and 6 bases, in that order; junction bases with no gene match: 16. CDR3 residues: CASSPKIGLAETNEQFF. The CDR3 nucleotides read TGTGCCAGCAGCCCTAAGATTGGTCTAGCGGAAACCAATGAGCAGTTCTTC.

The chain couples TRBV28 to TRBJ1-2; TRBD1 matches at 7 bases. The CDR3 is 14 residues long. With 2 bases clipped from V and 4 bases from J, the junction kept 4 bases outside the gene matches. In germline, CDR1 is MDHEN, CDR2 SYDVKM. The CDR3 is CASSLGRTGYGYTF. The CDR3, as DNA: TGTGCCAGCAGTTTAGGTCGGACAGGCTATGGCTACACCTTC.

V is TRBV20-1 and J is TRBJ1-5, with 10 bases fitting TRBD1. The CDR3 contains 14 residues. Trimming removed 4 bases from V and 11 bases from J; junction bases left unmatched: 11. CDR1 DFQATT and CDR2 SNEGSKA come from the germline V gene (reference sequence). The CDR3: CSAIDRGPRVAQHF. The CDR3 DNA follows: TGCAGTGCTATTGACAGGGGGCCACGCGTAGCCCAGCATTTT.

V gene TRBV14 combines with J gene TRBJ1-1; 7 bases match TRBD1. The V and J ends lost 3 bases and 5 bases, in that order; junction bases with no gene match: 15. The CDR3 length is 17 residues. Germline V CDR1 and CDR2: SGHDN, FVKESK. CDR3 region: CASSQDRPHRGWTEAFF. The CDR3 DNA reads TGTGCCAGCAGCCAGGACAGGCCCCATAGGGGTTGGACTGAAGCTTTCTTT. Supplemented by reference TRBV14 and TRBJ1-1, the full variable domain reads EAGVTQFPSHSVIEKGQTVTLRCDPISGHDNLYWYRRVMGKEIKFLLHFVKESKQDESGMPNNRFLAERTGGTYSTLKVQPAELEDSGVYFCASSQDRPHRGWTEAFFGQGTRLTVV.

This clone occurred once. The chain employs TRBV4-1 and TRBJ1-2; a possible D gene is TRBD1 (6 bases). From germline, CDR1 is MGHRA and CDR2 YSYEKL. V was pared by 4 bases and J by 3 bases, with 21 bases between. The CDR3 covers 17 residues. In DNA, the CDR3 is TGCGCCAGCAGCCCCTCAACTTCAGGGGCACGAGACTATGGCTACACCTTC. Its protein is CASSPSTSGARDYGYTF.

The CDR3, as DNA: TGCGCCAGCAGCTTGGTTGGCGGGAGCTCTGGGGCCAACGTCCTGACTTTC. Its translation is CASSLVGGSSGANVLTF. The rearrangement links TRBV5-1 to TRBJ2-6; 7 nucleotides agree with TRBD2. The ends lost 0 bases at V and 0 bases at J; junction bases unmatched: 3. There are 17 residues in the CDR3. Germline loops: CDR1 SGHRS, CDR2 YFSETQ.

The rearrangement uses TRBV28 and TRBJ1-2; TRBD1 might be the D (5 bases). The CDR3 spans 11 residues. The germline V and J ends were trimmed by 3 bases and 8 bases, with 7 bases remaining between them. CDR1 and CDR2 (germline): MDHEN, SYDVKM. The CDR3, as DNA: TGTGCCAGCAGTTTGGGGCAGGGCTACACCTTC. Translated: CASSLGQGYTF.

The V gene is TRBV14, the J gene TRBJ1-3; D unresolved. Per germline, CDR1 SGHDN and CDR2 FVKESK. CDR3 length: 16 amino acids. Trimming took 0 bases from V and 0 from J, leaving 9 bases between them. The CDR3 protein is CASSQEPLLSGNTIYF. CDR3 coding DNA: TGTGCCAGCAGCCAAGAGCCCCTACTCTCTGGAAACACCATATATTTT.

Notes on this clone: The sample carries other DNA sequences with the same CDR3. V and J are TRBV7-3 and TRBJ2-3; TRBD2 agrees at 13 bases. Per the germline V gene, CDR1 is SGHTA and CDR2 is FQGTGA. V lost 5 bases and J lost 3; bases outside the gene matches: 2. The CDR3 runs to 15 residues. The CDR3, as DNA: TGTGCCAGCAGCCCGACTAGCGGGAGGACAGATACGCAGTATTTT. Its protein product is CASSPTSGRTDTQYF.

A remark on this clone: This sample also contains other DNA sequences that code for the same CDR3. V and J are TRBV5-1 and TRBJ2-5, with TRBD1 as a possible D gene (5 bases). Germline-derived CDR1 and CDR2 are SGHRS and YFSETQ. V was cut by 0 bases and J by 0 bases, with 9 bases left in between. This CDR3 comprises 15 residues. CDR3 nucleotides: TGCGCCAGCAGCTTGGCGGCAGGGTACCAAGAGACCCAGTACTTC. Translating gives CASSLAAGYQETQYF. Full variable domain (rest looked up from reference TRBV5-1 and TRBJ2-5): KAGVTQTPRYLIKTRGQQVTLSCSPISGHRSVSWYQQTPGQGLQFLFEYFSETQRNKGNFPGRFSGRQFSNSRSEMNVSTLELGDSALYLCASSLAAGYQETQYFGPGTRLLVL.

The V gene is TRBV14, the J gene TRBJ2-1; TRBD2 agrees at 10 bases. CDR1 is SGHDN, CDR2 FVKESK, per germline. The CDR3 loop spans 17 amino acids. The ends lost 5 bases at V and 4 bases at J; junction bases unmatched: 11. DNA for the CDR3: TGTGCCAGCAGCGCTAGACTAGCGGGCCCTGGGTACAATGAGCAGTTCTTC. Translating gives CASSARLAGPGYNEQFF.

The chain couples TRBV5-1 to TRBJ2-7, with 12 bases fitting TRBD2. The CDR3 runs 16 residues. Germline V gene data show CDR1 as SGHRS and CDR2 as YFSETQ. V lost 3 bases and J lost 7; bases outside the gene matches: 11. The CDR3, as DNA: TGCGCCAGCAGCTATTACCTGACTAGCGGGAGTATTGAGCAGTACTTC. It is translated as CASSYYLTSGSIEQYF.